A single sample gave rise to the 24 T cell receptor beta chains below, sequenced in a study of T cells after posttransplantation cyclophosphamide. Treatment was busulfan-fludarabine conditioning, a marrow graft, and cyclophosphamide on days +3 and +4. Repertoires were generated with immunoSEQ multiplex PCR, while TCRdb's copy carries only in-frame clones and drops some. The data hold about 22,000 clones, with 85% to 90% observed a single time. This specimen was PBMCs, taken after allogeneic stem cell transplant with posttransplant cyclophosphamide. The source is a female patient between 30 and 45 years old who received an allogeneic stem cell transplant from an unrelated donor, was CMV-positive, and had no GVHD. Some T cells could come from the graft donor.

This chain connects TRBV7-2 to TRBJ2-2, with 8 bases fitting TRBD2. V lost 1 base, J lost 7 bases, and 8 bases stayed unmatched. Germline CDR1 SGHTA, CDR2 FQGNSA. This CDR3 spans 16 amino acids. CDR3 in amino acids: CASSLGRGGGSGELFF. The CDR3 DNA reads TGTGCCAGCAGCTTAGGACGGGGGGGCGGTAGCGGGGAGCTGTTTTTT.

This rearrangement joins TRBV27 to TRBJ1-6, with a weak D call TRBD1 (6 bases). Between the trimmed V and J ends, which lost 7 bases and 3 bases, there was a span of 13 bases. This CDR3 comprises 15 residues. Germline values: CDR1 MNHEY, CDR2 SMNVEV (reference sequence). The CDR3 bases are TGTGCCAGCAAGTCCAGGGGCTACTATAATTCACCCCTCCACTTT. This sequence encodes CASKSRGYYNSPLHF.

The rearrangement links TRBV5-4 to TRBJ2-5; 7 nucleotides align to TRBD1. V was clipped by 4 bases and J by 2 bases; unmatched bases: 11. In germline, CDR1 is SGHNT, CDR2 YYREEE (reference sequence). The CDR3 has 16 residues. CDR3 sequence (DNA): TGTGCCAGCAGCGGAACGGGACAGCCCGGACAAGAGACCCAGTACTTC. It translates to CASSGTGQPGQETQYF.

This clone was counted a few times. The chain links TRBV10-3 to TRBJ1-1; tentative D call: TRBD1 (5 bases). Trimming shortened V by 4 bases and J by 5 bases, and 14 bases separated the two germline ends. This CDR3 has 14 amino acids. Germline assignment: CDR1 ENHRY and CDR2 SYGVKD. The CDR3 protein is CAISGWTSHTEAFF. CDR3 nucleotide sequence: TGTGCCATCAGTGGGTGGACATCTCATACTGAAGCTTTCTTT.

This clone occurred a few times. The chain carries TRBV5-1 and TRBJ2-2, with 9 nucleotides matching TRBD2. With V trimmed by 0 bases and J by 4 bases, 7 bases remained unmatched. The CDR3 covers 17 residues. The germline gives CDR1 SGHRS, CDR2 YFSETQ. In DNA form, the CDR3 reads TGCGCCAGCAGCTTGGCCCAGGCGGGGGGGAGCACCGGGGAGCTGTTTTTT. This gives the protein CASSLAQAGGSTGELFF.

This chain uses TRBV11-2 with TRBJ2-7, with D perhaps TRBD1 (6 bases). Germline V CDR1 and CDR2: SGHAT, FQNNGV. Deletions cut 3 bases from V and 6 bases from J, with 18 bases between. The CDR3 is made up of 15 amino acids. This chain's CDR3 is CASSFAGDPSLEQYF. CDR3 nucleotide sequence: TGTGCCAGCAGCTTTGCAGGGGATCCTTCTCTCGAGCAGTACTTC. Based on the CDR3 plus reference TRBV11-2 and TRBJ2-7, the full variable domain is EAGVAQSPRYKIIEKRQSVAFWCNPISGHATLYWYQQILGQGPKLLIQFQNNGVVDDSQLPKDRFSAERLKGVDSTLKIQPAKLEDSAVYLCASSFAGDPSLEQYFGPGTRLTVT.

The chain uses TRBV5-1 and TRBJ1-4, with D perhaps matching TRBD1 (5 bases). Between the trimmed V and J ends, which lost 5 bases and 8 bases, there was a span of 13 bases. This CDR3 has 13 residues. CDR1 is SGHRS, CDR2 YFSETQ, per germline. The CDR3 loop is CASRQGEGEKLFF. In DNA form, the CDR3 reads TGCGCCAGCAGGCAGGGTGAAGGGGAAAAACTGTTTTTT.

The chain employs TRBV7-9 and TRBJ2-4; a weak D match, TRBD1 (6 bases). The CDR3 has 16 residues. Looked up from germline, CDR1 is SEHNR and CDR2 is FQNEAQ (reference sequence). V lost 0 bases and J lost 4, with 13 bases in between. The CDR3 protein is CASSLAQGPVKNIQYF. In DNA form, the CDR3 reads TGTGCCAGCAGCTTAGCGCAGGGGCCTGTTAAAAACATTCAGTACTTC.

V is TRBV5-8 and J is TRBJ2-7; D gene uncertain. The germline CDR1 and CDR2 sequences are SGHTS and YDEGEE. The CDR3 covers 13 residues. Trimming removed 2 bases at V and 4 bases at J, with 10 bases between. The CDR3 DNA reads as TGTGCCAGCAGCTTTCTGAGCTTTTACGAGCAGTACTTC. This translates into CASSFLSFYEQYF.

The rearrangement uses TRBV28 and TRBJ2-1, with D perhaps TRBD2 (5 bases). Per germline, CDR1 MDHEN and CDR2 SYDVKM. Trimming shortened V by 1 base and J by 9 bases, and 7 bases separated the two germline ends. This CDR3 is built from 12 residues. This CDR3 is CASSLLAGEQFF. The CDR3 region has the DNA TGTGCCAGCAGTTTATTGGCGGGTGAGCAGTTCTTC.

The rearrangement uses TRBV19 and TRBJ2-3, with a possible D match to TRBD1 (6 bases). Trimming stripped 4 bases from V and 2 bases from J, with 28 bases between. The CDR3 covers 20 residues. Germline V lookup: CDR1 LNHDA, CDR2 SQIVND (reference sequence). CDR3 sequence (DNA): TGTGCCAGTAGTAGTTCCCGGGACATACCACGTCCTCACAACACAGATACGCAGTATTTT. Amino acid sequence: CASSSSRDIPRPHNTDTQYF.

The chain is built from TRBV27 and TRBJ2-1, with D perhaps matching TRBD2 (6 bases). Germline V lookup: CDR1 MNHEY, CDR2 SMNVEV (reference sequence). This CDR3 has 13 residues. The germline V and J ends were trimmed by 8 bases and 0 bases, with 8 bases remaining between them. CDR3 region: CASAGFSYNEQFF. CDR3 sequence (DNA): TGTGCCAGCGCGGGGTTCTCCTACAATGAGCAGTTCTTC.

The chain uses TRBV18 and TRBJ2-1; TRBD2 might be the D (7 bases). CDR1 and CDR2 from the germline V gene are KGHSH and LQKENI. Trimming removed 5 bases at V and 8 bases at J, with 16 bases between. The CDR3 runs to 14 residues. The CDR3 region has the DNA TGTGCCAGCTCATTGGGGAGGGGGTCCGATGAGCAGTTCTTC. This sequence encodes CASSLGRGSDEQFF.

The chain couples TRBV7-3 to TRBJ1-4; 10 bases match TRBD1. Germline-derived CDR1 and CDR2 are SGHTA and FQGTGA. CDR3 size: 15 residues. With V trimmed by 2 bases and J by 6 bases, 3 bases remained unmatched. This chain's CDR3 is CASSLAGQGDEKLFF. CDR3 nucleotide sequence: TGTGCCAGCAGCTTAGCCGGACAGGGGGATGAAAAACTGTTTTTT.

The chain couples TRBV15 to TRBJ2-5; D is ambiguous. This CDR3 contains 14 residues. The germline V and J ends were trimmed by 1 base and 2 bases, with 8 bases remaining between them. Germline V lookup: CDR1 LNHNV, CDR2 YYDKDF (reference sequence). CDR3 nucleotide sequence: TGTGCCACCAGCAGAGGAAACGGGCAAGAGACCCAGTACTTC. Its translation: CATSRGNGQETQYF.

The chain links TRBV30 to TRBJ1-1; D remains ambiguous. CDR3 length: 14 amino acids. The germline V and J ends were trimmed by 0 bases and 6 bases, with 14 bases remaining between them. CDR1 and CDR2 from the germline V gene are GTSNPN and SVGIG (reference sequence). The CDR3: CAWSVHPRPAEAFF. Written as DNA, the CDR3 is TGTGCCTGGAGTGTACATCCCAGGCCCGCTGAAGCTTTCTTT.

This chain links TRBV21-1 with TRBJ2-5; TRBD1, the table's D call, was not compared with the DNA. TRBV21-1 is classified as a pseudogene. The CDR3 is 16 amino acids. The CDR3: CASSDPGGQYQETQYF. CDR3 DNA sequence: TGTGCCAGCAGCGACCCAGGGGGACAGTACCAAGAGACCCAGTACTTC.

The chain combines TRBV7-9 with TRBJ2-3; 10 nucleotides agree with TRBD2. Germline V gene data show CDR1 as SEHNR and CDR2 as FQNEAQ (reference sequence). This CDR3 has 16 amino acids. V lost 5 bases to trimming and J lost 2 bases; unmatched junction nucleotides: 7. DNA of the CDR3: TGTGCCAGCAGCCTATTAGCGGGGGGTCTCACAGATACGCAGTATTTT. The encoded protein is CASSLLAGGLTDTQYF.

The chain carries TRBV2 and TRBJ2-7; 7 bases are a match to TRBD2. Trimming cost V 11 bases and J 0 bases; bases outside gene matches: 4. CDR3 length equals 12 residues. The germline gives CDR1 SNHLY, CDR2 FYNNEI. CDR3 amino acids: CALGGISYEQYF. The CDR3 nucleotides are TGTGCCCTCGGGGGGATCTCCTACGAGCAGTACTTC.

The V and J genes are TRBV28 and TRBJ1-1; maybe TRBD1 (6 bases). The CDR3 consists of 13 residues. The ends were cut back, 8 bases at V and 7 bases at J, with 17 bases in the middle. Looked up from germline, CDR1 is MDHEN and CDR2 is SYDVKM. Here the CDR3 reads CASVPGGRLEAFF. As DNA, the CDR3 is TGTGCCAGCGTCCCGGGGGGCCGCCTTGAAGCTTTCTTT. Filled out from reference TRBV28 and TRBJ1-1, the complete variable domain reads DVKVTQSSRYLVKRTGEKVFLECVQDMDHENMFWYRQDPGLGLRLIYFSYDVKMKEKGDIPEGYSVSREKKERFSLILESASTNQTSMYLCASVPGGRLEAFFGQGTRLTVV.

The chain has TRBV11-3 and TRBJ2-7, with a tentative D call TRBD2 (5 bases). The CDR3 extends over 15 amino acids. V lost 5 bases and J 2 bases, leaving 16 bases between the germline ends. Per the germline V gene, CDR1 is SGHNT and CDR2 is YENEEA. CDR3 protein: CASSPHGGLAYEQYF. The CDR3 bases are TGTGCCAGCAGCCCCCACGGAGGCCTCGCCTACGAGCAGTACTTC.

V is TRBV7-8 and J is TRBJ2-3; the match to TRBD1 covers 7 bases. Germline V lookup: CDR1 SGHVS, CDR2 FQNEAQ. This CDR3 has 15 residues. Losses at the gene ends were 1 base for V and 1 base for J; bases not matched to a gene: 2. The CDR3 DNA reads as TGTGCCAGCAGCTTAGACAGGGGACGCACAGATACGCAGTATTTT. Amino acid sequence: CASSLDRGRTDTQYF. Full variable domain (outside the CDR3, taken from reference TRBV7-8 and TRBJ2-3): GAGVSQSPRYKVAKRGQDVALRCDPISGHVSLFWYQQALGQGPEFLTYFQNEAQLDKSGLPSDRFFAERPEGSVSTLKIQRTQQEDSAVYLCASSLDRGRTDTQYFGPGTRLTVL.

About this clone: The germline gene is not matched at one end of the junction; a read error may be the cause. Here the CDR3 reads CARSYGLAASYEQYF. The CDR3 region has the DNA TGTGCCCGGAGTTATGGACTAGCGGCATCCTACGAGCAGTACTTC. V gene TRBV30 combines with J gene TRBJ2-7, with TRBD2 matching over 10 bases. Germline CDR1 is GTSNPN and CDR2 is SVGIG (reference sequence). CDR3 size: 15 residues.

This chain connects TRBV27 to TRBJ1-4; the match to TRBD1 covers 7 bases. The V segment lost 2 bases and the J segment 8 bases; nucleotides outside the gene matches: 5. This CDR3 has 14 amino acids. Germline loops: CDR1 MNHEY, CDR2 SMNVEV (reference sequence). The CDR3 coding sequence is TGTGCCAGCAGTTTAGACAGGGTTGGGGAAAAACTGTTTTTT. Its translation: CASSLDRVGEKLFF.